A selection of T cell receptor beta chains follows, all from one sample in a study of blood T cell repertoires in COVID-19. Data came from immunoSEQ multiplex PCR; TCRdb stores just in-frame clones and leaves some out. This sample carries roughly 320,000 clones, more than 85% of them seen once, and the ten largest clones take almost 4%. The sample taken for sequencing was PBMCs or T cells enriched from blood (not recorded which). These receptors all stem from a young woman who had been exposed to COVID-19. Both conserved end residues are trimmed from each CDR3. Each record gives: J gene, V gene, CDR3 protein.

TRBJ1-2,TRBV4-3,ASSQVNRGYGYT
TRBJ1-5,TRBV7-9,ASSWGGARNQPQH
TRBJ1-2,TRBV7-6,ASSLLPGQGAVREGYT
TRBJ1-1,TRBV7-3,ASSFSGTEAF
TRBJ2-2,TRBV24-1,ATSANTGELF
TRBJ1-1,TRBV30,AWSVIGQVEAF
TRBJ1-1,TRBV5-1,ASSFFSPFDTEAF
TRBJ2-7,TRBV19,ASSRQGAYEQY
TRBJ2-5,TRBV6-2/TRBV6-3,ASSYSLGLAGGQETQY
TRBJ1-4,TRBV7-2,ASSPAGRTNEKLF
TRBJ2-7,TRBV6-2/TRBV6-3,ASSPGTVSYEQY
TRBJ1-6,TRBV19,ASSTGGWNSPLH